The sequence of this TCR beta chain was determined in a study of T cells in Graves' hyperthyroidism and ophthalmopathy. Study-level findings and limits: Blood samples included most of the expanded thyroid clonotypes exceeding 0.001. Ophthalmopathy, which appeared later, was predicted by the model a median around 6.5 months before onset.

Details on this clonotype: Antigen unknown. A much more abundant neighbour one base away suggests this may be a read error.

This CDR3 has 16 residues. With 1 base removed from V and 7 bases from J, the gap between germline ends came to 16 bases. The germline CDR1 and CDR2 sequences are SGHVS and FQNEAQ. Each diagnosis drew on symptoms, thyroxine, TRAb, thyroid ultrasound and orbital computed tomography findings. Using around 10 ml of fresh peripheral blood, PBMCs were prepared. Amplification targeted TCR beta CDR3 regions from RNA transcripts. HTBI primers were employed in a first-round RT-PCR of the TCR CDR3. TCRdb independently ran MiXCR on the multiplex PCR reads; one entry per CDR3 protein. The sample records 410,000 or so distinct CDR3 sequences, 14% to 15% being singletons.

The sequenced sample consisted of blood. The origin of this receptor is a man younger than 30 with Graves' ophthalmopathy. This sequence joins TRBV7-8 and TRBJ1-4; possibly TRBD1 for D (5 bases). The CDR3 loop is CASSLGPPGGGEKLFF. The CDR3 nucleotides read TGTGCCAGCAGCTTAGGGCCCCCGGGGGGGGGTGAAAAACTGTTTTTT.